Listed below are T cell receptor beta chains from one sample, sequenced in a study of blood T cell repertoires in COVID-19. Generated by immunoSEQ multiplex PCR, the TCRdb table keeps only in-frame clones and is missing some. This table has under 300,000 clones, roughly 88% appearing once. Sequenced: peripheral blood. The receptor source for this set is a woman in her thirties or forties who had recovered from COVID-19. CDR3s include the opening cysteine and the closing phenylalanine or tryptophan. D genes are given only for firm matches.

v_call	j_call	d_call	cdr3_aa	cdr3_nt
TRBV12-5	TRBJ2-3	TRBD2	CASGSGLAGGTDTQYF	TGTGCTAGTGGTTCCGGACTAGCGGGGGGCACAGATACGCAGTATTTT
TRBV18	TRBJ2-3	TRBD1	CASSPPPRGQGTWGGTDTQYF	TGTGCCAGCTCACCACCGCCCAGGGGACAGGGGACCTGGGGCGGCACAGATACGCAGTATTTT
TRBV2	TRBJ1-1	TRBD1	CASRGDRGTEAFF	TGTGCCAGCAGGGGGGACAGGGGGACTGAAGCTTTCTTT
TRBV7-3	TRBJ2-5	TRBD1	CASSLRRGTGPQETQYF	TGTGCCAGCAGCTTAAGAAGGGGGACAGGCCCTCAAGAGACCCAGTACTTC
TRBV9	TRBJ2-7	TRBD1	CASSVGQGDPYEQYF	TGTGCCAGCAGCGTCGGACAGGGCGACCCCTACGAGCAGTACTTC
TRBV9	TRBJ1-3	-	CASSVDTGRRGNTIYF	TGTGCCAGCAGCGTAGATACAGGGAGACGGGGAAACACCATATATTTT
TRBV19	TRBJ1-6	-	CASSITGTNSPLHF	TGTGCCAGTAGTATAACAGGAACTAATTCACCCCTCCACTTT
TRBV7-2	TRBJ2-1	-	CASSLGHPGNEQFF	TGTGCCAGCAGCTTGGGACACCCCGGGAATGAGCAGTTCTTC
TRBV7-2	TRBJ2-7	-	CASSLGGPQSYEQYF	TGTGCCAGCAGCTTAGGGGGGCCTCAAAGCTACGAGCAGTACTTC
TRBV6-5	TRBJ2-7	TRBD2	CASSYTGGLSSYEQYF	TGTGCCAGCAGTTACACGGGGGGATTGAGCTCCTACGAGCAGTACTTC
TRBV11-3	TRBJ2-7	-	CASSLGSPEMTSYEQYF	TGTGCCAGCAGCTTAGGGTCCCCAGAGATGACTTCCTACGAGCAGTACTTC
TRBV19	TRBJ2-1	-	CASTEDPPTSRSYNEQFF	TGTGCCAGTACCGAAGACCCCCCCACTAGCCGTTCCTACAATGAGCAGTTCTTC
TRBV16	TRBJ1-2	TRBD1	CASSQLRGYGYTF	TGTGCCAGCAGCCAACTCAGGGGGTATGGCTACACCTTC
TRBV10-3	TRBJ2-5	-	CAISESRTEQETQYF	TGTGCCATCAGTGAGTCTCGGACAGAACAAGAGACCCAGTACTTC
TRBV19	TRBJ2-7	TRBD2	CASSIRAGESYEQYF	TGTGCCAGTAGTATCCGGGCGGGAGAGAGCTACGAGCAGTACTTC
TRBV5-1	TRBJ1-3	-	CASSSSTGSGNTIYF	TGCGCCAGCAGCAGTTCTACAGGGTCCGGAAACACCATATATTTT
TRBV5-5	TRBJ2-1	TRBD2	CASSPGTSGYNEQFF	TGTGCCAGCAGTCCCGGGACTAGCGGCTACAATGAGCAGTTCTTC
TRBV19	TRBJ2-4	TRBD2	CASSIGAAGGNIQYF	TGTGCCAGTAGTATTGGGGCCGCGGGGGGGAACATTCAGTACTTC
TRBV9	TRBJ2-2	-	CASRETGGTGELFF	TGTGCCAGCAGAGAAACCGGGGGCACCGGGGAGCTGTTTTTT